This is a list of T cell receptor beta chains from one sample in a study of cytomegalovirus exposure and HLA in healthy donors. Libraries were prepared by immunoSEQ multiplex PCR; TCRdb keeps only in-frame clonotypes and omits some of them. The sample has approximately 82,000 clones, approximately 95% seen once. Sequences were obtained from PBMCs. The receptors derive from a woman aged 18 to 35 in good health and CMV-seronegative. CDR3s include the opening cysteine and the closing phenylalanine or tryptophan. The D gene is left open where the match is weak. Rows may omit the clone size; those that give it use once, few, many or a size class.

CASSPRQGVPYEQYF	TGTGCCAGCAGCCCCAGGCAGGGGGTGCCCTACGAGCAGTACTTC	once	TRBJ2-7	TRBV7-2	TRBD1	15
CASSQGLGNSGANVLTF	TGCGCCAGCAGTCAGGGACTTGGCAACTCAGGGGCCAACGTCCTGACTTTC	.	TRBJ2-6	TRBV5-1	.	17
CASSLGQRTFNYGYTF	TGTGCCAGCAGCCTGGGACAGCGTACCTTTAACTATGGCTACACCTTC	.	TRBJ1-2	TRBV5-4	TRBD1	16
CASSSEPLAGVEQFF	TGCGCCAGCAGCTCGGAGCCGCTAGCGGGGGTTGAGCAGTTCTTC	.	TRBJ2-1	TRBV5-1	TRBD2	15
CASSANYEQYF	TGTGCCAGCAGTGCGAACTACGAGCAGTACTTC	.	TRBJ2-7	TRBV28	.	11
CASSERGRALEPLHF	TGTGCCAGCAGTGAACGGGGTAGAGCCCTGGAACCCCTCCACTTT	.	TRBJ1-6	TRBV2	.	15
CASSLAQGVLYGYTF	TGTGCCAGCAGCTTAGCGCAGGGGGTACTCTATGGCTACACCTTC	.	TRBJ1-2	TRBV7-9	TRBD1	15
CASSVVTSGTDTQYF	TGTGCCAGCAGCGTAGTGACTAGCGGCACAGATACGCAGTATTTT	.	TRBJ2-3	TRBV9	TRBD2	15
CASSFDSYEQYF	TGTGCCAGCAGCTTTGACAGCTACGAGCAGTACTTC	.	TRBJ2-7	TRBV5-6	.	12
CASRVGGQGPYEQYF	TGTGCCAGTAGAGTGGGGGGACAGGGACCCTACGAGCAGTACTTC	.	TRBJ2-7	TRBV19	TRBD1	15
CASSRTGTTTGELFF	TGTGCCAGCAGCAGGACCGGGACAACCACCGGGGAGCTGTTTTTT	.	TRBJ2-2	TRBV21-1	.	15